Below, one T cell receptor beta chain is given with its context. This specimen comes from a study of blood T cell repertoires in COVID-19. Sequencing was performed with immunoSEQ multiplex PCR; in TCRdb, only in-frame clones are kept and a portion is missing. The profile shows 40,000 to 65,000 clones, 82% of them singletons. The TCR was taken from a human donor in a cohort sampled during active COVID-19. Sequenced input: peripheral blood.

The CDR3 nucleotides are TGTGCCAGCAGTTCCGGGACTAGCGGGAAAGCCGAGCAGTACTTC. This sequence encodes CASSSGTSGKAEQYF. The gene calls are TRBV6-5 and TRBJ2-7; TRBD2 aligns across 13 bases. This CDR3 has 15 residues. Unmatched junction bases numbered 6, after V lost 4 bases and J lost 6 bases. Germline loops: CDR1 MNHEY, CDR2 SVGAGI.